This entry describes one T cell receptor beta chain. Source study methods: Out-of-frame sequences were removed, leaving around 2,000,000 distinct TCRbeta sequences. Sequenced by immunoSEQ multiplex PCR; TCRdb stores in-frame clones only, minus some. V and J calls and clone size are given by that table; D and trimming were obtained from the DNA. The repertoire has about 41,000 clones, roughly four fifths of them found once; the top ten carry about 6%. CDR3 length: 14 amino acids. V gave up 4 bases and J gave up 2 bases, with 11 bases separating them. The V gene's germline CDR1 is MDHEN and CDR2 SYDVKM. This specimen comes from a study of memory CD4+ T cells and cytomegalovirus serostatus. Single viable CD3+CD4+CD8-CD45RO+ cells were sorted as the memory CD4+ T cells. CD4+ T cells were isolated by positive magnetic selection.

V is TRBV28 and J is TRBJ1-2; TRBD1 is a possible D gene (5 bases). The TCR originated in an adult in good health and CMV-seronegative. Sequenced: memory CD4+ T cells from blood. The CDR3 sequence is CASSSPGLNYGYTF. CDR3 nucleotide sequence: TGTGCCAGCAGTTCTCCGGGACTCAACTATGGCTACACCTTC.